Below are 25 T cell receptor beta chains sequenced from a single sample in a study of shared clonotypes between healthy human individuals. Profiled with immunoSEQ multiplex PCR; TCRdb holds only in-frame clones, not every one. The top ten hold approximately 0.45% of the sample, which has approximately 1,500,000 clones, approximately 98% seen once. The sample comprised naive CD4+ T cells sorted from blood. The sample's subset: CD45RA+ positively selected. Every receptor here comes from a man aged 25 to 45 in good health.

This sequence joins TRBV5-4 and TRBJ2-1; 12 positions match TRBD2. Trimming cost V 6 bases and J 4 bases; bases outside gene matches: 5. From germline, CDR1 is SGHNT and CDR2 YYREEE (reference sequence). The CDR3 sequence is 15 residues long. CDR3 nucleotides: TGTGCCAGCACATCTAGCGGGAGGGTATACAATGAGCAGTTCTTC. It translates to CASTSSGRVYNEQFF.

This chain connects TRBV19 to TRBJ2-5; no clear D. CDR1 is LNHDA, CDR2 SQIVND, per germline (reference sequence). The CDR3 contains 14 residues. Trimming took off 3 bases at V and 4 bases at J, with 12 bases between the two ends. CDR3 in DNA: TGTGCCAGTAGTATTACTGTGGCGCTAGAGACCCAGTACTTC. This gives the protein CASSITVALETQYF.

The chain links TRBV5-1 to TRBJ1-2; TRBD1 matches 7 bases. Germline trimming cut 2 bases from V and 5 bases from J; bases unmatched to any gene: 6. The CDR3 totals 14 residues. CDR1 and CDR2 (germline): SGHRS, YFSETQ. The CDR3 loop is CASSLAGTDYGYTF. The CDR3 coding sequence is TGCGCCAGCAGCTTAGCCGGGACAGATTATGGCTACACCTTC.

The chain employs TRBV5-1 and TRBJ2-1; unclear D gene. The CDR3 totals 12 residues. Trimming took 4 bases from V and 9 from J, leaving 11 bases between them. The germline V gene has CDR1 SGHRS and CDR2 YFSETQ. CDR3: CASSNPDGEQFF. The CDR3 nucleotides are TGCGCCAGCAGCAACCCAGACGGTGAGCAGTTCTTC.

J is TRBJ2-1 and V is TRBV5-1; TRBD1 agrees at 7 bases. This CDR3 comprises 14 residues. In germline, CDR1 is SGHRS, CDR2 YFSETQ. V trimming: 5 bases; J trimming: 3 bases; junction bases outside the gene matches: 5. The CDR3 loop is CASSPDRDYNEQFF. The CDR3 coding sequence is TGCGCCAGCAGTCCTGACAGGGACTACAATGAGCAGTTCTTC.

V gene TRBV7-2 combines with J gene TRBJ2-3, with TRBD1 identical over 7 bases. CDR1 SGHTA and CDR2 FQGNSA come from the germline V gene. The CDR3 consists of 18 residues. J lost 1 base, V lost 5 bases, and 15 bases had no gene match. CDR3 in amino acids: CASSLGGRTSAGTDTQYF. The CDR3 DNA reads as TGTGCCAGCAGCCTAGGGGGCCGAACATCGGCGGGCACAGATACGCAGTATTTT.

The chain carries TRBV27 and TRBJ2-5; TRBD2 is a possible D gene (6 bases). CDR3 size: 15 residues. Trimming cost V 3 bases and J 5 bases, with 16 bases left between them. Germline V CDR1 and CDR2: MNHEY, SMNVEV (reference sequence). CDR3 coding DNA: TGTGCCAGCAGTTTTTTGCGGGACCGAGGGGAGACCCAGTACTTC. Protein sequence: CASSFLRDRGETQYF.

This sequence joins TRBV6-5 and TRBJ2-4; no clear D. Germline CDR1 is MNHEY and CDR2 is SVGAGI. V was pared by 6 bases and J by 2 bases, with 14 bases between. This CDR3 comprises 15 residues. Written as DNA, the CDR3 is TGTGCCAGCAGCCCAGGCCGGGTCTCCAAAAACATTCAGTACTTC. This codes for CASSPGRVSKNIQYF.

The J gene is TRBJ2-2, the V gene TRBV5-1; D is possibly TRBD2 (5 bases). With 1 base removed from V and 5 bases from J, the gap between germline ends came to 15 bases. Germline CDR1 is SGHRS and CDR2 is YFSETQ. CDR3 length equals 16 residues. CDR3 region: CASSLRVGEETGELFF. CDR3 coding DNA: TGCGCCAGCAGCTTGCGGGTGGGAGAAGAAACCGGGGAGCTGTTTTTT.

The V and J genes are TRBV5-6 and TRBJ2-7, with D perhaps assigned TRBD1 or TRBD2 (7 bases each). This CDR3 comprises 15 residues. Germline CDR1 SGHDT, CDR2 YYEEEE. V was cut by 4 bases and J by 3 bases, with 17 bases left in between. The CDR3 bases are TGTGCCAGCAGCACCCGACAGGGAGGGTACTACGAGCAGTACTTC. It specifies CASSTRQGGYYEQYF.

The chain has TRBV7-2 and TRBJ2-7, with TRBD2 matching 11 bases. Germline CDR1 is SGHTA and CDR2 is FQGNSA. Unmatched junction bases numbered 9, after V lost 5 bases and J lost 3 bases. CDR3 length equals 16 residues. CDR3: CASSQEPLAGGYEQYF. Here the CDR3 DNA reads TGTGCCAGCAGCCAAGAACCCCTAGCGGGAGGCTACGAGCAGTACTTC. Based on the CDR3 plus reference TRBV7-2 and TRBJ2-7, the full variable domain is GAGVSQSPSNKVTEKGKDVELRCDPISGHTALYWYRQSLGQGLEFLIYFQGNSAPDKSGLPSDRFSAERTGGSVSTLTIQRTQQEDSAVYLCASSQEPLAGGYEQYFGPGTRLTVT.

V usage is TRBV6-1 and J usage is TRBJ1-1; D is uncertain. This CDR3 contains 14 residues. Germline CDR1 MNHNS, CDR2 SASEGT. Trimming pared 6 bases from V and 6 bases from J, leaving 17 bases between. The CDR3 DNA reads TGTGCCAGCAGCCCTTTAGTCAAAGGCTCTGAAGCTTTCTTT. Its protein is CASSPLVKGSEAFF.

The chain is built from TRBV15 and TRBJ1-5; D remains unclear. The end of the DNA aligns better with TRBJ2-3, so the J call may be wrong. The CDR3 totals 16 residues. Germline loops: CDR1 LNHNV, CDR2 YYDKDF (reference sequence). The CDR3 region is CATSRDWGRTNQPQYF. CDR3 DNA sequence: TGTGCCACCAGCAGAGATTGGGGAAGAACAAATCAGCCCCAGTATTTT.

The genes are TRBV10-3 and TRBJ1-5; D unresolved. CDR3 length: 16 residues. In germline, CDR1 is ENHRY, CDR2 SYGVKD. Trimming stripped 0 bases from V and 0 bases from J, with 9 bases between. CDR3 amino acids: CAISESLVYSNQPQHF. CDR3 nucleotides: TGTGCCATCAGTGAGTCGTTGGTATATAGCAATCAGCCCCAGCATTTT.

The chain links TRBV30 to TRBJ2-5; D assignment may be TRBD1 or TRBD2 (5 bases each). Germline-derived CDR1 and CDR2 are GTSNPN and SVGIG (reference sequence). CDR3 length equals 15 residues. The V gene lost 2 bases and the J gene lost 5 bases, with 18 bases spanning the gap. The CDR3 region is CAWSRRTQRGETQYF. CDR3 nucleotide sequence: TGTGCCTGGAGTAGGAGGACACAAAGAGGGGAGACCCAGTACTTC.

The chain uses TRBV6-4 and TRBJ2-3; 8 bases line up with TRBD2. With V trimmed by 2 bases and J by 8 bases, 3 bases remained unmatched. The CDR3 totals 13 residues. Per the germline V gene, CDR1 is MRHNA and CDR2 is SNTAGT. The CDR3 sequence: CASSDETSATQYF. The CDR3 DNA sequence: TGTGCCAGCAGTGACGAGACTAGCGCTACGCAGTATTTT.

The chain combines TRBV18 with TRBJ1-2, with D perhaps matching TRBD1 (5 bases). There are 16 residues in the CDR3. Germline V CDR1 and CDR2: KGHSH, LQKENI. The ends were cut back, 3 bases at V and 0 bases at J, with 14 bases in the middle. CDR3 loop: CASSPITRDTNYGYTF. DNA of the CDR3: TGTGCCAGCTCACCTATAACCAGGGATACTAACTATGGCTACACCTTC.

This sequence joins TRBV6-1 and TRBJ2-2; TRBD2 aligns across 7 bases. Looked up from germline, CDR1 is MNHNS and CDR2 is SASEGT. Trimming at V came to 6 bases and at J to 4 bases, leaving 8 bases not matched to a gene. CDR3 length: 15 amino acids. This CDR3 reads CASSRSGISTGELFF. The CDR3 DNA follows: TGTGCCAGCAGCCGAAGCGGGATAAGCACCGGGGAGCTGTTTTTT.

V is TRBV4-3 and J is TRBJ1-1; possibly TRBD1 for D (6 bases). The CDR3 length is 17 residues. Trimming stripped 2 bases from V and 0 bases from J, with 16 bases between. The germline gives CDR1 LGHNA, CDR2 YSLEER. DNA for the CDR3: TGCGCCAGCAGCCAACAACAGGGAGAAGGGATGAACACTGAAGCTTTCTTT. This sequence encodes CASSQQQGEGMNTEAFF.

V gene TRBV6-5 combines with J gene TRBJ2-7; 7 bases agree with TRBD2. Germline CDR1 is MNHEY and CDR2 is SVGAGI. Trimming took 3 bases from V and 1 from J; bases not matched to a gene: 9. There are 16 residues in the CDR3. The CDR3 DNA reads TGTGCCAGCAGTTATCAAAGGGCTAGCGGATCCTACGAGCAGTACTTC. As protein: CASSYQRASGSYEQYF.

The count of this clone is one. The chain combines TRBV5-8 with TRBJ2-7, with 7 bases fitting TRBD2. Germline trimming cut 6 bases from V and 0 bases from J; bases unmatched to any gene: 6. Germline V gene sequence: CDR1 SGHTS, CDR2 YDEGEE. This CDR3 contains 14 residues. CDR3: CASTWEGPSYEQYF. The CDR3 DNA sequence: TGTGCCAGCACCTGGGAGGGCCCCTCCTACGAGCAGTACTTC.

V is TRBV6-5 and J is TRBJ1-3; D possibly corresponds to TRBD1 (5 bases). V dropped 2 bases and J dropped 2 bases, with 10 bases sitting between them. The CDR3 covers 15 residues. The germline V gene has CDR1 MNHEY and CDR2 SVGAGI. The CDR3 DNA reads as TGTGCCAGCAGTTACGATGGGACGGCTGGAAACACCATATATTTT. This sequence encodes CASSYDGTAGNTIYF.

The rearrangement joins TRBV5-1 to TRBJ1-2; D perhaps matches TRBD1 (6 bases). The germline V gene has CDR1 SGHRS and CDR2 YFSETQ. This CDR3 is built from 15 residues. Trimming took 0 bases from V and 4 from J, leaving 13 bases between them. The chain's CDR3 is CASSLGTARVYGYTF. CDR3 DNA: TGCGCCAGCAGCTTGGGGACAGCCAGAGTCTATGGCTACACCTTC.

The J gene is TRBJ1-4, the V gene TRBV19; 9 bases are shared with TRBD1. The CDR3 covers 16 residues. J gave up 8 bases and V 5 bases, and 12 bases lay outside the gene matches. Germline CDR1 and CDR2: LNHDA and SQIVND (reference sequence). This CDR3 reads CASSPSHRGRREKLFF. The CDR3 DNA follows: TGTGCCAGTAGTCCGTCCCACAGGGGGCGACGGGAAAAACTGTTTTTT.

The V and J genes are TRBV5-1 and TRBJ2-1; no firm D call. V was cut by 4 bases and J by 9 bases, with 11 bases left in between. Germline CDR1 SGHRS, CDR2 YFSETQ. CDR3 size: 12 residues. The CDR3 region is CASSPSLGEQFF. For the CDR3, the DNA is TGCGCCAGCAGCCCCTCCTTGGGTGAGCAGTTCTTC.